This is a list of T cell receptor beta chains from one sample in a study of cytomegalovirus exposure and HLA in healthy donors. The data were produced by immunoSEQ multiplex PCR, yet TCRdb's version contains in-frame clones alone and is incomplete. Among tens of thousands of clones listed, around 95% were seen once. The sequencing sample was made of PBMCs. The receptors derive from a young woman in good health and CMV-seropositive. Both conserved end residues are part of each CDR3. The D gene is left open where the match is weak. Where a row states a size, it is once, few, many or the class of an expanded clone; other rows omit it.

length	J	V	D	size	DNA	CDR3
16	TRBJ1-1	TRBV27	-	-	TGTGCCAGCAGTTTATCCCCCACAGGGATGAACACTGAAGCTTTCTTT	CASSLSPTGMNTEAFF
14	TRBJ1-1	TRBV25-1	-	-	TGTGCCAGCAGTGAATGGGCAGATCACACTGAAGCTTTCTTT	CASSEWADHTEAFF
18	TRBJ1-3	TRBV5-1	TRBD1	-	TGCGCCAGCCAATTTAGGGGGCTAACCTACGACTCTGGAAACACCATATATTTT	CASQFRGLTYDSGNTIYF
13	TRBJ2-5	TRBV4-2	-	-	TGTGCCAGCAGCCCGGGACATAGAGAGACCCAGTACTTC	CASSPGHRETQYF
13	TRBJ2-3	TRBV9	-	-	TGTGCCAGCAGCGCCTACGGGGCAGATACGCAGTATTTT	CASSAYGADTQYF
18	TRBJ2-3	TRBV29-1	TRBD2	-	TGCAGCGCCATGGGCCGCGCGGGAGGGCCACGGGGCACAGATACGCAGTATTTT	CSAMGRAGGPRGTDTQYF
14	TRBJ2-7	TRBV27	TRBD1	-	TGTGCCAGCAGTTTAACAGGGGGCCCCTACGAGCAGTACTTC	CASSLTGGPYEQYF
13	TRBJ1-1	TRBV6-1	TRBD1	-	TGTGCCAGCAGCGACAGGGGGCTGACTGAAGCTTTCTTT	CASSDRGLTEAFF
14	TRBJ2-7	TRBV19	-	-	TGTGCCAGTAGTATCGAGGAGACAGCCTACGAGCAGTACTTC	CASSIEETAYEQYF
17	TRBJ2-7	TRBV27	-	-	TGTGCCAGCAGTTCGAGCGGAGGGAAGGAGGGCTCCTACGAGCAGTACTTC	CASSSSGGKEGSYEQYF
17	TRBJ2-4	TRBV7-2	-	-	TGTGCCAGCAGCTCCCACGCCGGGACACCAGCCAAAAACATTCAGTACTTC	CASSSHAGTPAKNIQYF
9	TRBJ2-5	TRBV6-4	-	-	TGTGCCAGGAGAGAGACCCAGTACTTC	CARRETQYF
16	TRBJ2-1	TRBV27	TRBD1	-	TGTGCCAGCACCCCCGGGACAGGGCTCGCCTACAATGAGCAGTTCTTC	CASTPGTGLAYNEQFF
14	TRBJ2-7	TRBV6-5	TRBD1	-	TGTGCCAGCAACCCGGGACAGGGGGCCTACGAGCAGTACTTC	CASNPGQGAYEQYF
14	TRBJ2-2	TRBV27	-	once	TGTGCCAGCAGTCTACGGGGATCAACCGGGGAGCTGTTTTTT	CASSLRGSTGELFF
14	TRBJ2-3	TRBV11-3	-	-	TGTGCCAGCAGCTTCTCCAGGGGCACAGATACGCAGTATTTT	CASSFSRGTDTQYF
13	TRBJ1-5	TRBV4-3	-	-	TGCGCCAGCAGCCAAGATCTAACGATGCCCCAGCATTTT	CASSQDLTMPQHF
16	TRBJ2-5	TRBV7-2	-	-	TGTGCCAGCAGCTTAATTCCGCCGGGGATACAAGAGACCCAGTACTTC	CASSLIPPGIQETQYF
15	TRBJ1-5	TRBV5-6	TRBD1	-	TGTGCCAGCAGTTACGGGACAGGAAGTACTCAGCCCCAGCATTTT	CASSYGTGSTQPQHF
15	TRBJ2-3	TRBV4-1	-	once	TGCGCCAGCAGCGGCCGACAGTTGAGCACAGATACGCAGTATTTT	CASSGRQLSTDTQYF
12	TRBJ1-2	TRBV11-3	-	-	TGTGCCAGCAGCTCCGGGTTTGATGGCTACACCTTC	CASSSGFDGYTF
13	TRBJ1-2	TRBV5-6	-	-	TGTGCCAGCAGCCGCCGGTCTGACTATGGCTACACCTTC	CASSRRSDYGYTF
15	TRBJ2-5	TRBV5-1	TRBD1	-	TGCGCCAGCAGCTCAGGACAGGGGGAGTGGGAGACCCAGTACTTC	CASSSGQGEWETQYF
14	TRBJ2-7	TRBV7-6	TRBD2	-	TGTGCCAGCAGCCCCGGCGGGGGGGCCTACGAGCAGTACTTC	CASSPGGGAYEQYF
13	TRBJ2-1	TRBV7-7	-	-	TGTGCCAGCAGCCCCGACAGATACAATGAGCAGTTCTTC	CASSPDRYNEQFF
15	TRBJ1-4	TRBV19	-	-	TGTGCCAGTAGTATAGTTGCGGGAACTAATGAAAAACTGTTTTTT	CASSIVAGTNEKLFF
13	TRBJ2-7	TRBV30	-	-	TGTGCCTGGAGTTTACAGGGCCCCTACGAGCAGTACTTC	CAWSLQGPYEQYF
13	TRBJ1-2	TRBV7-3	-	-	TGTGCCAGCAGCTTTGACAGCTACTATGGCTACACCTTC	CASSFDSYYGYTF
15	TRBJ2-2	TRBV30	TRBD2	-	TGTGCCTGGGGTAAGCGGGGGAGAGACGCCGGGGAGCTGTTTTTT	CAWGKRGRDAGELFF
17	TRBJ2-3	TRBV7-6	TRBD1	-	TGTGCCAGCAGCTTAGCTATTGGGACAGTATCCACAGATACGCAGTATTTT	CASSLAIGTVSTDTQYF
15	TRBJ2-3	TRBV7-8	-	-	TGTGCCAGCAGCTTTGAAGGACTGAGCACAGATACGCAGTATTTT	CASSFEGLSTDTQYF
15	TRBJ1-4	TRBV10-2	TRBD1	-	TGCGCCAGCAGTGATACAGGGGGCCATAATGAAAAACTGTTTTTT	CASSDTGGHNEKLFF
16	TRBJ1-3	TRBV13	TRBD1	-	TGTGCCAGCACTCCGGACAGGGGGAAATCGGGAAACACCATATATTTT	CASTPDRGKSGNTIYF
14	TRBJ2-1	TRBV30	-	-	TGTGCCTGGAGTACAGCGGGTCCCGGCCTTGGGCAGTTCTTC	CAWSTAGPGLGQFF
13	TRBJ2-7	TRBV11-2	-	-	TGTGCCAGCACCGCAAGCCCGTTCTACGAGCAGTACTTC	CASTASPFYEQYF
16	TRBJ2-3	TRBV2	TRBD2	-	TGTGCCAGCAGGGCACTAGCGGGGTCCCCCACAGATACGCAGTATTTT	CASRALAGSPTDTQYF
16	TRBJ2-2	TRBV18	-	-	TGTGCCAGCTCACCCGGTTGGGGGCTCGGCACCGGGGAGCTGTTTTTT	CASSPGWGLGTGELFF
15	TRBJ2-2	TRBV6-1	TRBD2	-	TGTGCCAGCAGTCCGACCCGGACTAGCGGGGGGGAGCTGTTTTTT	CASSPTRTSGGELFF
15	TRBJ1-4	TRBV9	TRBD1	-	TGTGCCAGCAGCCCCCGACAGGGAACTAATGAAAAACTGTTTTTT	CASSPRQGTNEKLFF
16	TRBJ1-2	TRBV19	TRBD1	-	TGTGCCAGTAGTTTACCGGGACAGGGGAATAACTATGGCTACACCTTC	CASSLPGQGNNYGYTF
16	TRBJ2-6	TRBV5-4	-	-	TGTGCCAGCAGCTCGGGGATCTTCTCTGGGGCCAACGTCCTGACTTTC	CASSSGIFSGANVLTF
14	TRBJ2-1	TRBV18	TRBD1	-	TGTGCCAGCTCTCAACGGACAGGGGGCCTTGAGCAGTTCTTC	CASSQRTGGLEQFF
15	TRBJ2-3	TRBV6-1	-	-	TGTGCCAGCAGTGAAGACGGGATGGGCACAGATACGCAGTATTTT	CASSEDGMGTDTQYF
15	TRBJ2-6	TRBV9	-	-	TGTGCCAGCAGCGTAGGGAGCTCTGGGGCCAACGTCCTGACTTTC	CASSVGSSGANVLTF
14	TRBJ1-5	TRBV30	-	-	TGTGCCTGGAGTGTACAGGGATTGGATCAGCCCCAGCATTTT	CAWSVQGLDQPQHF
14	TRBJ1-1	TRBV6-6	-	-	TGTGCCAGCAGTTACGGACAGACGAACACTGAAGCTTTCTTT	CASSYGQTNTEAFF
14	TRBJ2-1	TRBV30	TRBD2	-	TGTGCCTGGCAAGCGGGGGTTCAGTACAATGAGCAGTTCTTC	CAWQAGVQYNEQFF
15	TRBJ1-2	TRBV10-3	-	-	TGTGCCATCCAATCCCGGGGGGAAATAAACTATGGCTACACCTTC	CAIQSRGEINYGYTF
14	TRBJ2-7	TRBV2	-	-	TGTGCCAGCAGTGTGGGCAGGGGCGCCTACGAGCAGTACTTC	CASSVGRGAYEQYF
14	TRBJ2-7	TRBV13	TRBD2	-	TGTGCCAGCAGCTTGGGACTAGCCTCCTACGAGCAGTACTTC	CASSLGLASYEQYF
16	TRBJ2-7	TRBV4-3	-	-	TGCGCCAGCAGCCAAGATCTTGCGGGACAGCCCTACGAGCAGTACTTC	CASSQDLAGQPYEQYF
15	TRBJ2-5	TRBV5-5	-	-	TGTGCCAGCAGCTCGGCGGCACATACCCAAGAGACCCAGTACTTC	CASSSAAHTQETQYF
18	TRBJ2-5	TRBV6-1	TRBD2	-	TGTGCCAGCAGTGGGACCTTTAGCGGGAGGGCCGCGGGGGAGACCCAGTACTTC	CASSGTFSGRAAGETQYF